This T cell receptor (beta chain) originates from a study of T cells in Graves' hyperthyroidism and ophthalmopathy. About the research overall: Prior to any treatment, at the point of initial diagnosis, peripheral blood was collected. The study's findings and limits: Ophthalmopathy could be told apart from stable hyperthyroidism with a 13 V-J model.

Researchers amplified the TCR beta CDR3 regions from RNA transcripts. With the HTBI primer set, the TCR CDR3 went through a first round of RT-PCR. Via MiXCR, TCRdb re-called the multiplex PCR reads, giving one row per CDR3 protein. The sample contains about 300,000 distinct CDR3 sequences, roughly 15% of which appear only once. In its sample, this clonotype was seen many times. The antigen is not known. V was clipped by 2 bases and J by 7 bases; unmatched bases: 11. Germline CDR1 is ENHRY and CDR2 is SYGVKD. The length of the CDR3 is 16 residues. If no ophthalmopathy progression occurred within 18 months, Graves' hyperthyroidism was stable. Patients aged 18 to 65 had newly diagnosed hyperthyroidism that had lasted under 2 months.

Specimen: blood. The chain links TRBV10-3 to TRBJ2-5; 9 nucleotides align to TRBD1. This clonotype originated in a woman aged 40 to 50 with Graves' hyperthyroidism. CDR3 bases: TGTGCCATCAGTGAGGCAGGGACAGGGTATGGTGGGACCCAGTACTTC. Encoded protein: CAISEAGTGYGGTQYF.